These T cell receptor beta chains were read from a single sample in a study of control samples from healthy donors and cancer patients. Produced via immunoSEQ multiplex PCR; TCRdb's table is partial and in-frame only. The sample lists more than 35,000 clones, approximately 82% occurring once. Sequencing input: PBMCs. These receptors were taken from a woman aged 55-75 years with lung cancer. Each CDR3 is given with its conserved first and last residue. D genes are given only for firm matches. Clone sizes are given selectively: once, few, many, or a class where the clone is expanded.

>-|-|TRBJ1-1|TRBV3-1/TRBV3-2
CASSLAVDTEAFF
TGTGCCAGCAGCCTCGCGGTTGACACTGAAGCTTTCTTT
>-|TRBD2|TRBJ2-7|TRBV19
CASTPDGTSGTNEQYF
TGTGCCAGTACCCCCGATGGGACTAGCGGGACGAACGAGCAGTACTTC
>-|-|TRBJ2-7|TRBV19
CASRSAYEQYF
TGTGCCAGTAGATCAGCCTACGAGCAGTACTTC
>-|-|TRBJ2-1|TRBV20-1
CSARLNEQFF
TGCAGTGCTAGACTGAATGAGCAGTTCTTC
>-|-|TRBJ2-5|TRBV5-6
CASSPGTLQETQYF
TGTGCCAGCAGCCCCGGGACTCTACAAGAGACCCAGTACTTC
>-|-|TRBJ1-6|TRBV2
CASSDASSYNSPLHF
TGTGCCAGCAGTGACGCTAGCTCCTATAATTCACCCCTCCACTTT
>-|TRBD1|TRBJ2-7|TRBV9
CASSEGQAYEQYF
TGTGCCAGCAGCGAGGGACAGGCGTACGAGCAGTACTTC
>-|TRBD1|TRBJ2-7|TRBV27
CASSRGQGKGYEQYF
TGTGCCAGCAGTAGAGGACAGGGAAAGGGCTACGAGCAGTACTTC
>-|-|TRBJ2-3|TRBV24-1
CATSEGLGQLSDTQYF
TGTGCCACCAGTGAAGGGCTTGGACAATTATCGGATACGCAGTATTTT
>-|TRBD2|TRBJ2-5|TRBV19
CASSSGGPQETQYF
TGTGCCAGTAGTAGCGGGGGGCCCCAAGAGACCCAGTACTTC
>-|TRBD1|TRBJ2-6|TRBV28
CASSLWGQGRSGANVLTF
TGTGCCAGCAGTTTGTGGGGACAGGGACGGTCCGGGGCCAACGTCCTGACTTTC
>-|-|TRBJ1-1|TRBV27
CASSLSVRGNTEAFF
TGTGCCAGCAGTTTATCGGTCAGGGGTAACACTGAAGCTTTCTTT
>-|-|TRBJ1-1|TRBV12-5
CASGLGQNEAFF
TGTGCTAGTGGTTTGGGACAGAATGAAGCTTTCTTT
>-|-|TRBJ1-5|TRBV6-2/TRBV6-3
CASSYAPWVQPQHF
TGTGCCAGCAGTTACGCGCCTTGGGTGCAGCCCCAGCATTTT
>once|-|TRBJ1-2|TRBV19
CASRAGGLLNYGYTF
TGTGCCAGTAGGGCGGGTGGCCTCCTTAACTATGGCTACACCTTC
>-|-|TRBJ2-6|TRBV4-3
CASSQVPSGANVLTF
TGCGCCAGCAGCCAAGTACCATCTGGGGCCAACGTCCTGACTTTC
>-|-|TRBJ1-5|TRBV27
CASSLRGQGGPQPQHF
TGTGCCAGCAGTTTACGTGGGCAGGGAGGCCCTCAGCCCCAGCATTTT
>-|-|TRBJ1-4|TRBV18
CASSGIRGEKLFF
TGTGCCAGCTCCGGAATTCGGGGAGAAAAACTGTTTTTT
>medium-sized|TRBD1|TRBJ1-5|TRBV7-9
CASSLGYDRGLHQPQHF
TGTGCCAGCAGCTTGGGATATGACAGGGGGCTACATCAGCCCCAGCATTTT
>-|-|TRBJ1-6|TRBV12-3/TRBV12-4
CASSLYDDSPLHF
TGTGCCAGCAGTTTATACGACGATTCACCCCTCCACTTT
>-|TRBD1|TRBJ1-1|TRBV20-1
CSAGTDREAFF
TGCAGTGCTGGCACGGACAGGGAAGCTTTCTTT
>-|-|TRBJ2-3|TRBV27
CASGPSSARGQYTQYF
TGTGCCAGCGGACCCTCCTCCGCGCGGGGGCAGTATACGCAGTATTTT
>few|-|TRBJ2-7|TRBV14
CASSLGSGYEQYF
TGTGCCAGCAGCCTGGGTTCTGGCTACGAGCAGTACTTC
>-|-|TRBJ2-3|TRBV6-5
CASSTSGTSTDTQYF
TGTGCCAGCAGTACTTCCGGGACTAGCACAGATACGCAGTATTTT
>-|TRBD2|TRBJ2-7|TRBV5-8
CASSLAGTSGGPTRYEQYF
TGTGCCAGCAGCTTGGCCGGGACTAGCGGGGGGCCGACCCGCTACGAGCAGTACTTC
>few|-|TRBJ2-5|TRBV3-1/TRBV3-2
CASTPKASGWETQYF
TGTGCCAGCACCCCCAAGGCCAGCGGTTGGGAGACCCAGTACTTC
>-|TRBD2|TRBJ2-2|TRBV18
CASSPRLAESGELFF
TGTGCCAGCTCACCAAGACTAGCGGAATCCGGGGAGCTGTTTTTT
>-|-|TRBJ1-1|TRBV6-6
CASKTGMNTEAFF
TGTGCCAGCAAAACAGGGATGAACACTGAAGCTTTCTTT
>once|TRBD1|TRBJ1-1|TRBV27
CASSSYRGNTEAFF
TGTGCCAGCAGTTCCTACAGGGGAAACACTGAAGCTTTCTTT
>-|TRBD1|TRBJ2-7|TRBV5-1
CASSTGDRGFSYEQYF
TGCGCCAGCAGCACGGGGGACAGGGGTTTTTCCTACGAGCAGTACTTC
>-|TRBD2|TRBJ2-3|TRBV29-1
CSTGLAVSTDTQYF
TGCAGCACAGGACTAGCGGTGAGCACAGATACGCAGTATTTT
>-|TRBD1|TRBJ1-4|TRBV4-2
CASSQADRGEKLFF
TGTGCCAGCAGCCAAGCGGACAGGGGCGAAAAACTGTTTTTT
>-|TRBD2|TRBJ2-1|TRBV6-6
CASSYSGRNYNEQFF
TGTGCCAGCAGTTACTCCGGGAGGAATTACAATGAGCAGTTCTTC
>-|-|TRBJ1-3|TRBV7-9
CASSLSLSGNTIYF
TGTGCCAGCAGCTTATCTCTGTCGGGAAACACCATATATTTT
>once|-|TRBJ2-7|TRBV3-1/TRBV3-2
CASSQKGTYEQYF
TGTGCCAGCAGCCAAAAGGGGACCTACGAGCAGTACTTC
>-|-|TRBJ2-2|TRBV11-3
CASSSDRRGELFF
TGTGCCAGCAGCTCCGACAGGCGCGGGGAGCTGTTTTTT
>-|TRBD1|TRBJ2-3|TRBV5-1
CASSLGTGVDTQYF
TGCGCCAGCAGCTTGGGGACAGGGGTAGATACGCAGTATTTT